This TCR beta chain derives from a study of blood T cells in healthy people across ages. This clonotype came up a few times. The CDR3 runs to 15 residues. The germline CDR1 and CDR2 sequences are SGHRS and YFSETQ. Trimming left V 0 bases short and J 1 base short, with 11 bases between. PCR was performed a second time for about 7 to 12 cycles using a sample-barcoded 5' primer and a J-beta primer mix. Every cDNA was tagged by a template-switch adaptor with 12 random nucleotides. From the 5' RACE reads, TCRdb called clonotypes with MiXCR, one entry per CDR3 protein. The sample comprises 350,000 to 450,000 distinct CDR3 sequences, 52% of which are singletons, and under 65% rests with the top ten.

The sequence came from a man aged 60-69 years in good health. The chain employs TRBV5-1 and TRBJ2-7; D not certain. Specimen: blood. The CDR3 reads CASSLDSHLSYEQYF. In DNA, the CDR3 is TGCGCCAGCAGCTTGGACAGTCACCTTTCCTACGAGCAGTACTTC.